This T cell receptor (beta chain) was recorded in a study of T cell responses to AZD1222 COVID-19 vaccine. Study context: Analysis merged second doses at about 4 or about 12 weeks.

The CDR3 sequence is 15 residues long. Germline-derived CDR1 and CDR2 are SQVTM and ANQGSEA. V was cut by 3 bases and J by 3 bases, with 17 bases left in between. TCRdb keeps only in-frame clones here, not all; method: immunoSEQ multiplex PCR. Of 100,000 to 150,000 clones in the sample, roughly nine tenths are singletons; the top ten hold roughly 6.5%. This clone was seen a single time. The sample was peripheral blood, taken on day 0 of AZD1222 vaccination. The receptor comes from an adult in good health. This chain joins TRBV29-1 and TRBJ1-1, with D possibly being TRBD1 (6 bases). CDR3 DNA sequence: TGCAGCGTTGATCTTTCTATGGGGGCTGACACTGAAGCTTTCTTT. Protein product: CSVDLSMGADTEAFF.